The T cell receptor beta chain under discussion was sequenced for a study of blood T cell repertoires in COVID-19. As for the study in general: T cells, B-cell-depleted T cells, or PBMCs provided the cDNA or gDNA that served as material.

Worth noting for this clone: The sample contains more than one DNA sequence encoding this CDR3.

Authors' data handling: Nucleated cell counts were estimated from reference gene primer amplification. The assay was immunoSEQ multiplex PCR, and TCRdb's table has in-frame clones only and misses some. V, J and clone size reflect that table, while D and trimming were determined from the DNA. This sample yields approximately 260,000 clones, of which over 75% are seen a single time; 2% to 2.5% belongs to the top ten. The sequenced sample was peripheral blood. The receptor was isolated from a woman aged 40 to 55 who had recovered from COVID-19.

The CDR3 loop is CASSLRTAQETQYF. The CDR3, as DNA: TGTGCCAGCAGCCTCAGGACTGCTCAAGAGACCCAGTACTTC. This chain links TRBV3-1 (or the pseudogene TRBV3-2) with TRBJ2-5; tentatively, D is TRBD2 (5 bases). Trimming removed 4 bases at V and 2 bases at J, with 11 bases between. Looked up from germline, CDR1 is LGHDT and CDR2 is YNNKEL (reference sequence). CDR3 length equals 14 residues.